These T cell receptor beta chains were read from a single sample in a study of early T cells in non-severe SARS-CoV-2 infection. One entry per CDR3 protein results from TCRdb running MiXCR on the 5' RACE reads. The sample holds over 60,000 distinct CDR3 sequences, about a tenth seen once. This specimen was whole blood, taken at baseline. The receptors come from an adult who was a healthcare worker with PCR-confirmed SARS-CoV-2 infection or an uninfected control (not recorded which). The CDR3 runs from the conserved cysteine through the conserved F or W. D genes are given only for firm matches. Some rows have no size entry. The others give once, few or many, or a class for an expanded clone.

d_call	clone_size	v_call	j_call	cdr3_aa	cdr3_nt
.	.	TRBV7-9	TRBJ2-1	CASSPTRNPYNEQFF	TGTGCCAGCAGTCCCACTAGAAACCCCTACAATGAGCAGTTCTTC
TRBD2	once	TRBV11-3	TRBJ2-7	CASSPGGAYEQYF	TGTGCCAGCAGCCCCGGGGGGGCCTACGAGCAGTACTTC
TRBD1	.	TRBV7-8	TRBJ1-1	CASSLGPGTGKNTEAFF	TGTGCCAGCAGCTTGGGCCCCGGGACAGGGAAGAACACTGAAGCTTTCTTT
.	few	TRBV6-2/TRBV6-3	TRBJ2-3	CASIKGENTDTQYF	TGTGCCAGCATTAAAGGAGAGAACACAGATACGCAGTATTTT
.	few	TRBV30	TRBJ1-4	CAWSVGKDEKLFF	TGTGCCTGGAGTGTCGGGAAGGATGAAAAACTGTTTTTT
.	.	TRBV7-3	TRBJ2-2	CASSLSSMGDGELFF	TGTGCCAGCAGCTTAAGTAGCATGGGGGACGGGGAGCTGTTTTTT
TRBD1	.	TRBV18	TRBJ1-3	CASSPRAAQGFSGNTIYF	TGTGCCAGCTCACCCCGCGCAGCACAGGGGTTCTCTGGAAACACCATATATTTT
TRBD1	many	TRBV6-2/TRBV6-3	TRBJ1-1	CASKFGTAEAFF	TGTGCCAGCAAATTCGGGACAGCGGAAGCTTTCTTT
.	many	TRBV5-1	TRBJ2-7	CASSLAPGNSYEQYF	TGCGCCAGCAGCTTGGCCCCGGGCAACTCCTACGAGCAGTACTTC
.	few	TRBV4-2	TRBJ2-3	CASSQGGGTLPDTQYF	TGTGCCAGCAGCCAAGGAGGAGGGACTTTACCCGATACGCAGTATTTT
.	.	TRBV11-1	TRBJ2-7	CATMSGSYEQYF	TGTGCCACCATGTCGGGATCCTACGAGCAGTACTTC
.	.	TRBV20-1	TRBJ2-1	CSARGPRGGGLYNEQFF	TGCAGTGCTAGGGGGCCCCGAGGGGGGGGCCTATACAATGAGCAGTTCTTC
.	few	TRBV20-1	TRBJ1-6	CSARSNEGYNSPLHF	TGCAGTGCTAGATCGAATGAGGGCTATAATTCACCCCTCCACTTT
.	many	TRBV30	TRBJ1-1	CAWNPGSTEAFF	TGTGCCTGGAACCCCGGCAGCACTGAAGCTTTCTTT
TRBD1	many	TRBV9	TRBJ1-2	CASTIDGQGHGYTF	TGTGCCAGCACCATAGATGGACAGGGGCATGGCTACACCTTC
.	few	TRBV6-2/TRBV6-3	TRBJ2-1	CASSYSRYEQFF	TGTGCCAGCAGTTACTCCCGGTATGAGCAGTTCTTC
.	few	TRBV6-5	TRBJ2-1	CASSYDDNEQFF	TGTGCCAGCAGTTACGACGACAATGAGCAGTTCTTC
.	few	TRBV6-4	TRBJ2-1	CASSDSLGQYNEQFF	TGTGCCAGCAGTGACTCGTTGGGGCAGTACAATGAGCAGTTCTTC
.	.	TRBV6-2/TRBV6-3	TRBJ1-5	CASSQGQPQHF	TGTGCCAGCAGCCAGGGCCAGCCCCAGCATTTT
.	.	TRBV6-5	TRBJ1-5	CASSYSGIEGGQPQHF	TGTGCCAGCAGTTACTCGGGGATAGAGGGAGGCCAGCCCCAGCATTTT
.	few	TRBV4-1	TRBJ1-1	CASSQDPTRGGRGTEAFF	TGCGCCAGCAGCCAAGATCCGACTAGGGGAGGACGGGGCACTGAAGCTTTCTTT
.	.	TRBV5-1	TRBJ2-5	CASSLTGTQYF	TGCGCCAGCAGCTTGACGGGGACCCAGTACTTC
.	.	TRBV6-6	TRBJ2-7	CASSYGGAGQYF	TGTGCCAGCAGTTACGGGGGGGCCGGGCAGTACTTC
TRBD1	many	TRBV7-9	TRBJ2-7	CASSHTGGPIYEQYF	TGTGCCAGCAGCCATACAGGGGGCCCTATCTACGAGCAGTACTTC
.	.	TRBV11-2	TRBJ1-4	CASSLRTYPNEKLFF	TGTGCCAGCAGCTTAAGGACTTACCCAAATGAAAAACTGTTTTTT
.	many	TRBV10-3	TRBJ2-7	CAISEQVSYEQYF	TGTGCCATCAGTGAACAGGTCTCCTACGAGCAGTACTTC
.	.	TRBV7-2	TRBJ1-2	CASSPHASRGYTF	TGTGCCAGCAGCCCCCACGCAAGTCGGGGCTACACCTTC
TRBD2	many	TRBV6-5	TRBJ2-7	CASRNDGTSQSYEQYF	TGTGCCAGCAGAAACGATGGGACTAGCCAGTCCTACGAGCAGTACTTC
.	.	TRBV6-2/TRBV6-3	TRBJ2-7	CASRTPGGAYEQYF	TGTGCCAGCAGAACCCCCGGGGGAGCCTACGAGCAGTACTTC
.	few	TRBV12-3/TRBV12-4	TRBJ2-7	CASSPPRQVGAYEQYF	TGTGCCAGCAGTCCACCCCGACAGGTTGGGGCATACGAGCAGTACTTC
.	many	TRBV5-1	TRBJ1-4	CASNRDGTTNEKLFF	TGCGCCAGCAACAGAGACGGGACAACTAATGAAAAACTGTTTTTT
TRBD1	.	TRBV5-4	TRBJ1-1	CASSLPGQGTISEAFF	TGTGCCAGCAGCCTCCCGGGACAGGGTACGATTTCCGAAGCTTTCTTT
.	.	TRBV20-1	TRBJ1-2	CSASPTGSNYGYTF	TGCAGTGCTAGCCCGACAGGAAGCAACTATGGCTACACCTTC
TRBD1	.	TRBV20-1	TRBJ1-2	CSALVGQGLGYTF	TGCAGTGCCCTAGTGGGACAGGGGCTTGGCTACACCTTC
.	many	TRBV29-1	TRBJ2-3	CSVMRGGSTDTQYF	TGCAGCGTTATGAGGGGTGGCAGCACAGATACGCAGTATTTT
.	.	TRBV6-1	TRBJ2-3	CASTIRGQMDTQYF	TGTGCCAGCACTATACGCGGACAGATGGATACGCAGTATTTT
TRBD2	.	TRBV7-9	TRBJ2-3	CASSLAITTGLAGEYTDTQYF	TGTGCCAGCAGCTTAGCAATTACCACAGGACTAGCGGGCGAATACACAGATACGCAGTATTTT
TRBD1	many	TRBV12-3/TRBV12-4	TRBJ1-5	CASSPLGTGVQPQHF	TGTGCCAGCAGTCCCCTCGGGACAGGGGTTCAGCCCCAGCATTTT
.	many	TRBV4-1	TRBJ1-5	CASSQDLAGMGNQPQHF	TGCGCCAGCAGCCAAGATCTGGCCGGGATGGGCAATCAGCCCCAGCATTTT
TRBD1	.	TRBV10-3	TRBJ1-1	CAVKGQGATEAFF	TGTGCCGTAAAAGGACAGGGGGCCACTGAAGCTTTCTTT
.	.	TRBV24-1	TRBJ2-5	CATSDRTDNLIQETQYF	TGTGCCACCAGTGATCGGACAGACAATCTAATACAAGAGACCCAGTACTTC
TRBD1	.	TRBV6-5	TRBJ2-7	CASSYSGTATYEQYF	TGTGCCAGCAGTTACTCGGGGACAGCTACCTACGAGCAGTACTTC
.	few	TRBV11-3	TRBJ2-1	CASSLEPDEQFF	TGTGCCAGCAGCTTAGAGCCGGATGAGCAGTTCTTC
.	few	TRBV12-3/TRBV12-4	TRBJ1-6	CASSQNSRPNSPLHF	TGTGCCAGCAGCCAAAACAGTAGACCTAATTCACCCCTCCACTTT
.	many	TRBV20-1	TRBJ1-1	CSAPWQGSTEAFF	TGCAGTGCCCCCTGGCAGGGGAGCACTGAAGCTTTCTTT
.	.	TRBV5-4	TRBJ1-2	CASSLAEGVYYGYTF	TGTGCCAGCAGCTTGGCCGAGGGGGTCTACTATGGCTACACCTTC
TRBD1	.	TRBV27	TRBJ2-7	CASSFTGTGGTAEQYF	TGTGCCAGCAGTTTTACCGGGACAGGGGGTACCGCCGAGCAGTACTTC
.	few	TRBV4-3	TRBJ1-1	CASSQVGSGMNTEAFF	TGCGCCAGCAGCCAAGTGGGATCAGGGATGAACACTGAAGCTTTCTTT
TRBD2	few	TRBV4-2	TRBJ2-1	CASSQLAGAYNEQFF	TGTGCCAGCAGCCAGCTAGCGGGGGCCTACAATGAGCAGTTCTTC
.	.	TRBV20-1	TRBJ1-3	CSARDLASSGNTIYF	TGCAGTGCTAGAGATCTCGCTTCCTCTGGAAACACCATATATTTT
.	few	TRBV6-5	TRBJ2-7	CASSPHLLRQLRDEQYF	TGTGCCAGCAGTCCACACCTCCTCCGACAGCTACGGGACGAGCAGTACTTC